A single sample is the source of the 27 T cell receptor beta chains below, sequenced in a study of neoadjuvant anti-PD-1 for oral cavity cancer. Using immunoSEQ multiplex PCR, the repertoire was profiled, and TCRdb retains in-frame clones only, with some absent. The data show almost 7,000 clones, about 78% seen once. The specimen was PBMCs, collected before nivolumab (anti-PD-1) treatment. Source of these receptors: a person aged 35-79 years with oral cavity squamous cell carcinoma.

This chain connects TRBV2 to TRBJ2-5; TRBD2 aligns across 8 bases. CDR1 and CDR2 from the germline V gene are SNHLY and FYNNEI. The CDR3 totals 14 residues. Trimming at V came to 6 bases and at J to 1 base, leaving 4 bases not matched to a gene. This CDR3 is CASRRAGAQETQYF. The CDR3 coding sequence is TGTGCCAGCAGGAGAGCGGGGGCCCAAGAGACCCAGTACTTC.

This chain joins TRBV29-1 and TRBJ2-3; the D gene could be TRBD1 or TRBD2 (7 bases each). CDR3 length: 14 amino acids. V was shortened by 7 bases and J by 1 base, with 15 bases between the two germline ends. Germline V gene lookup returns CDR1 SQVTM and CDR2 ANQGSEA. As DNA, the CDR3 is TGCAGCGCGGGGGGAGGACAGGGCACAGATACGCAGTATTTT. This gives the protein CSAGGGQGTDTQYF.

The genes are TRBV5-1 and TRBJ2-3; D unclear. The V gene lost 0 bases and the J gene lost 0 bases, with 11 bases spanning the gap. The CDR3 extends over 16 amino acids. Germline V CDR1 and CDR2: SGHRS, YFSETQ. The CDR3 region has the DNA TGCGCCAGCAGCTTGGGGCCAAATCTAAGCACAGATACGCAGTATTTT. Amino acid sequence: CASSLGPNLSTDTQYF.

The V gene is TRBV7-2, the J gene TRBJ1-4; 8 nucleotides agree with TRBD1. V shed 4 bases, J shed 5 bases, and the junction held 3 bases outside the gene matches. The CDR3 totals 14 residues. CDR1 is SGHTA and CDR2 is FQGNSA in the germline V gene. The CDR3 nucleotides are TGTGCCAGCAGCTCCCGGACAGGGAATGAAAAACTGTTTTTT. Amino acid sequence: CASSSRTGNEKLFF.

This chain joins TRBV30 and TRBJ1-5, with 9 bases that match TRBD1. CDR3 length: 13 amino acids. Unmatched junction bases numbered 1, after V lost 3 bases and J lost 4 bases. Germline V gives CDR1 GTSNPN, CDR2 SVGIG (reference sequence). CDR3 residues: CAWRGQGNQPQHF. The CDR3 DNA reads as TGTGCCTGGAGGGGACAGGGAAATCAGCCCCAGCATTTT.

This rearrangement joins TRBV9 to TRBJ2-3, with D unresolved. Per the germline V gene, CDR1 is SGDLS and CDR2 is YYNGEE. This CDR3 is 13 amino acids long. V was clipped by 4 bases and J by 7 bases, with 13 bases between them. CDR3 in amino acids: CASSPASDNTQYF. In nucleotides, the CDR3 is TGTGCCAGCAGCCCGGCTAGTGACAATACGCAGTATTTT.

This clone has only a few counts. The chain has TRBV19 and TRBJ1-2; D gene unclear. The CDR3 is made up of 14 amino acids. V lost 3 bases to trimming and J lost 2 bases, with 10 bases between them. Germline V gene data show CDR1 as LNHDA and CDR2 as SQIVND (reference sequence). CDR3 coding DNA: TGTGCCAGTAGTATCGGCAATTTGAACTATGGCTACACCTTC. Its protein product is CASSIGNLNYGYTF.

The chain couples TRBV6-6 to TRBJ1-5, with a possible D match to TRBD1 (6 bases). Trimming stripped 1 base from V and 16 bases from J, with 14 bases between. Germline CDR1 and CDR2: MNHNY and SVGAGI (reference sequence). The CDR3 loop spans 12 amino acids. The CDR3 sequence: CASSYLERDTHF. As DNA, the CDR3 is TGTGCCAGCAGTTACTTAGAACGGGACACCCATTTT.

The chain employs TRBV5-1 and TRBJ2-3; D is perhaps TRBD1 (5 bases). Trimming removed 6 bases at V and 1 base at J, with 12 bases between. CDR1 is SGHRS, CDR2 YFSETQ, per germline. The CDR3 is made up of 14 amino acids. The CDR3 bases are TGCGCCAGCATTGACAGTGGGGGCACAGATACGCAGTATTTT. Amino acids: CASIDSGGTDTQYF.

V and J are TRBV6-4 and TRBJ1-1, with D perhaps TRBD1 (6 bases). The germline V gene encodes CDR1 MRHNA and CDR2 SNTAGT. The CDR3 sequence is 14 residues long. With 2 bases removed from V and 4 bases from J, the gap between germline ends came to 11 bases. The CDR3 sequence: CASSDRDRPTEAFF. The CDR3 DNA reads TGTGCCAGCAGTGACCGCGACAGGCCCACTGAAGCTTTCTTT.

CDR3 sequence reads: CASSQTGTSNTGELFF. DNA of the CDR3: TGTGCCAGCAGCCAAACTGGGACTTCTAACACCGGGGAGCTGTTTTTT. This rearrangement joins TRBV4-2 to TRBJ2-2; tentative D call: TRBD2 (6 bases). The germline CDR1 and CDR2 sequences are LGHNA and YNFKEQ. V was trimmed by 2 bases and J by 2 bases, leaving 12 bases between them. The CDR3 totals 16 residues.

V gene TRBV2 combines with J gene TRBJ2-4; 7 bases are a match to TRBD1. The CDR3 consists of 18 residues. V lost 8 bases and J lost 3; bases outside the gene matches: 19. CDR1 and CDR2 from the germline V gene are SNHLY and FYNNEI. This CDR3 reads CASRERQGYYTVKNIQYF. The CDR3 region has the DNA TGTGCCAGCCGAGAGAGACAGGGATATTACACTGTCAAAAACATTCAGTACTTC. Full variable domain (outside the CDR3, taken from reference TRBV2 and TRBJ2-4): EPEVTQTPSHQVTQMGQEVILRCVPISNHLYFYWYRQILGQKVEFLVSFYNNEISEKSEIFDDQFSVERPDGSNFTLKIRSTKLEDSAMYFCASRERQGYYTVKNIQYFGAGTRLSVL.

This clone was seen a handful of times. This chain joins TRBV6-5 and TRBJ1-3; D is uncertain. The V gene lost 4 bases and the J gene lost 1 base, with 11 bases spanning the gap. CDR1 MNHEY and CDR2 SVGAGI come from the germline V gene. The CDR3 loop spans 15 amino acids. CDR3 sequence: CASSSPGRSGNTIYF. The CDR3 coding sequence is TGTGCCAGCAGTTCCCCCGGGAGGTCTGGAAACACCATATATTTT.

The genes are TRBV6-1 and TRBJ2-7; 7 nucleotides line up with TRBD1. Looked up from germline, CDR1 is MNHNS and CDR2 is SASEGT. There are 17 residues in the CDR3. The J segment lost 5 bases and the V segment lost 4 bases, leaving 17 bases of the junction unmatched. The CDR3 DNA follows: TGTGCCAGCAGTGGCTTTGATGAAGGACAGGTCGTTAACGAGCAGTACTTC. Amino acid sequence: CASSGFDEGQVVNEQYF.

V gene TRBV4-3 combines with J gene TRBJ1-6, with 7 bases matching TRBD1. Germline CDR1 reads LGHNA; CDR2 reads YSLEER. The CDR3 runs 18 residues. The V and J ends lost 0 bases and 6 bases, in that order; junction bases with no gene match: 11. Here the CDR3 DNA reads TGCGCCAGCAGCCAAGATCAGCCGGGACAGAGCTTTAATTCACCCCTCCACTTT. Protein product: CASSQDQPGQSFNSPLHF.

This clone came up once. The chain is built from TRBV19 and TRBJ1-5; D perhaps matches TRBD1 (5 bases). From germline, CDR1 is LNHDA and CDR2 SQIVND (reference sequence). Deletions cut 3 bases from V and 3 bases from J, with 12 bases between. The CDR3 extends over 15 amino acids. CDR3 region: CASSIRTPYNQPQHF. The DNA of the CDR3 is TGTGCCAGTAGTATCCGGACACCCTACAATCAGCCCCAGCATTTT.

The rearrangement uses TRBV19 and TRBJ1-1; no definite D call. Germline loops: CDR1 LNHDA, CDR2 SQIVND (reference sequence). The V gene lost 6 bases and the J gene lost 8 bases, with 16 bases spanning the gap. The CDR3 is made up of 13 amino acids. The CDR3 loop is CASRTSLAAEAFF. The CDR3 nucleotides are TGTGCCAGTAGGACGAGTCTCGCCGCGGAAGCTTTCTTT.

This clone appeared once. The chain uses TRBV11-3 and TRBJ2-3, with D unclear. CDR1 is SGHNT and CDR2 is YENEEA in the germline V gene. The V end was cut by 3 bases, the J end by 0 bases, with 7 bases between. This CDR3 is 14 amino acids long. CDR3 amino acids: CASSFRLSTDTQYF. The CDR3 DNA reads TGTGCCAGCAGCTTTCGCCTTAGCACAGATACGCAGTATTTT. Combining the CDR3 with reference TRBV11-3 and TRBJ2-3 gives the whole variable domain EAGVVQSPRYKIIEKKQPVAFWCNPISGHNTLYWYLQNLGQGPELLIRYENEEAVDDSQLPKDRFSAERLKGVDSTLKIQPAELGDSAVYLCASSFRLSTDTQYFGPGTRLTVL.

This rearrangement joins TRBV11-2 to TRBJ1-4, with TRBD1 matching over 9 bases. J lost 3 bases, V lost 4 bases, and 3 bases had no gene match. The germline V gene has CDR1 SGHAT and CDR2 FQNNGV. The CDR3 runs 15 residues. The CDR3 reads CASSSQGAANEKLFF. CDR3 nucleotide sequence: TGTGCCAGCAGCTCACAGGGGGCAGCTAATGAAAAACTGTTTTTT.

The chain joins TRBV5-6 to TRBJ2-7; possible D gene TRBD2, 5 bases. Trimming cost V 0 bases and J 0 bases, with 10 bases left between them. Germline CDR1 and CDR2: SGHDT and YYEEEE. CDR3 length: 15 amino acids. The CDR3 sequence: CASSLAGMSSYEQYF. CDR3 sequence (DNA): TGTGCCAGCAGCTTGGCGGGGATGTCCTCCTACGAGCAGTACTTC.

The rearrangement links TRBV28 to TRBJ2-5, with D maybe TRBD1 (6 bases). The CDR3 consists of 13 residues. The ends were cut back, 8 bases at V and 5 bases at J, with 15 bases in the middle. CDR1 and CDR2 (germline): MDHEN, SYDVKM. The CDR3 DNA reads as TGTGCCAGCTTATACAGGGCCCAGGAGACCCAGTACTTC. Its translation: CASLYRAQETQYF.

Only a few counts were recorded for this clone. The rearrangement joins TRBV7-2 to TRBJ1-5; no firm D call. The CDR3 length is 14 residues. Germline-derived CDR1 and CDR2 are SGHTA and FQGNSA. V lost 1 base and J 4 bases, leaving 8 bases between the germline ends. The CDR3: CASSLGQINQPQHF. CDR3 bases: TGTGCCAGCAGCTTAGGGCAGATAAATCAGCCCCAGCATTTT.

The J gene is TRBJ1-1, the V gene TRBV5-6, with D unresolved. V lost 0 bases and J lost 1, with 4 bases in between. CDR3 length: 13 residues. CDR1 and CDR2 (germline): SGHDT, YYEEEE. The CDR3 nucleotides are TGTGCCAGCAGCTTGGGTGCGAACACTGAAGCTTTCTTT. Its translation: CASSLGANTEAFF.

The chain combines TRBV6-6 with TRBJ1-1, with 8 bases that match TRBD1. This CDR3 region has 11 residues. Germline-derived CDR1 and CDR2 are MNHNY and SVGAGI (reference sequence). Losses at the gene ends were 7 bases for V and 11 bases for J; bases not matched to a gene: 6. The CDR3 DNA sequence: TGTGCCAGCACCACTACAGGGGGTGCTTTCTTT. Residues: CASTTTGGAFF.

This clone came up a few times. The chain uses TRBV7-8 and TRBJ1-2; 7 positions agree with TRBD1. Germline trimming cut 2 bases from V and 3 bases from J; bases unmatched to any gene: 3. Germline CDR1 reads SGHVS; CDR2 reads FQNEAQ. This CDR3 is built from 14 residues. DNA for the CDR3: TGTGCCAGCAGCTTATCCAGGGGGGACTATGGCTACACCTTC. Amino acids: CASSLSRGDYGYTF.

The chain carries TRBV29-1 and TRBJ2-2; possible D gene TRBD2, 6 bases. This CDR3 is 13 amino acids long. The ends were cut back, 5 bases at V and 5 bases at J, with 12 bases in the middle. From germline, CDR1 is SQVTM and CDR2 ANQGSEA. CDR3 coding DNA: TGCAGCGTTAGCAGGGCGGGAACCGGGGAGCTGTTTTTT. This gives the protein CSVSRAGTGELFF.

The rearrangement joins TRBV7-2 to TRBJ2-7, with 7 bases identical to TRBD1. J lost 3 bases, V lost 5 bases, and 7 bases had no gene match. Germline assignment: CDR1 SGHTA and CDR2 FQGNSA. CDR3 length: 14 residues. Here the CDR3 DNA reads TGTGCCAGCAGCCCAGCGACAGGGATCTACGAGCAGTACTTC. Residues: CASSPATGIYEQYF.